This passage covers 21 T cell receptor beta chains from one sample sequenced in a study of T cell changes during pregnancy in multiple sclerosis. The repertoire was sequenced with immunoSEQ multiplex PCR; TCRdb's copy has only in-frame clones and lacks some. The sample carries under 55,000 clones, approximately 94% recorded once. Specimen: CD4+ T cells from peripheral blood mononuclear cells, collected in the third trimester of pregnancy. These receptors were obtained from a female donor with multiple sclerosis, enrolled in a pregnancy study.

V is TRBV5-1 and J is TRBJ2-7; perhaps TRBD1 as D (5 bases). V was cut by 4 bases and J by 3 bases, with 14 bases left in between. Germline values: CDR1 SGHRS, CDR2 YFSETQ. There are 14 residues in the CDR3. The CDR3 sequence is CASSPDSLDYEQYF. CDR3 in DNA: TGCGCCAGCAGCCCCGACAGCCTAGACTACGAGCAGTACTTC.

This chain joins TRBV2 and TRBJ2-1; D ambiguous. Per germline, CDR1 SNHLY and CDR2 FYNNEI. The length of the CDR3 is 12 residues. Trimming cost V 6 bases and J 8 bases, with 11 bases left between them. The CDR3 coding sequence is TGTGCCAGCAGGAACAGTCTACATGAGCAGTTCTTC. Translation gives CASRNSLHEQFF.

Only one count was recorded for this clone. V is TRBV29-1 and J is TRBJ2-3; D is uncertain. The CDR3 consists of 15 residues. The V gene lost 1 base and the J gene lost 0 bases, with 11 bases spanning the gap. CDR1 is SQVTM and CDR2 is ANQGSEA in the germline V gene. DNA for the CDR3: TGCAGCGTTGAAGGAGACATATCTAGCACAGATACGCAGTATTTT. Translating it yields CSVEGDISSTDTQYF.

The V call is TRBV5-1, the J call TRBJ2-3; 9 nucleotides match TRBD2. V was pared by 0 bases and J by 1 base, with 3 bases of the junction left unmatched. Germline CDR1 and CDR2: SGHRS and YFSETQ. The CDR3 covers 16 residues. This CDR3 is CASSLASSGGTDTQYF. The CDR3 nucleotides read TGCGCCAGCAGCTTGGCCTCTAGCGGGGGCACAGATACGCAGTATTTT.

V is TRBV19 and J is TRBJ1-5; TRBD1 might be the D (6 bases). The V end was cut by 8 bases, the J end by 3 bases, with 14 bases between. The germline V gene has CDR1 LNHDA and CDR2 SQIVND (reference sequence). This CDR3 is 14 amino acids long. The CDR3 loop reads CASDYRDTNQPQHF. The CDR3 bases are TGTGCCAGTGACTACAGGGACACCAATCAGCCCCAGCATTTT.

The chain employs TRBV7-6 and TRBJ2-5, with 10 nucleotides matching TRBD1. The CDR3 has 15 amino acids. V lost 2 bases, J lost 5 bases, and 5 bases stayed unmatched. Germline V lookup: CDR1 SGHVS, CDR2 FNYEAQ. As DNA, the CDR3 is TGTGCCAGCAGCTTAAGACAGGGGGCTAAGGAGACCCAGTACTTC. It specifies CASSLRQGAKETQYF.

This clone was seen once. The chain recombines TRBV2 with TRBJ2-5; D may be TRBD2 (6 bases). The CDR3 spans 15 residues. Trimming removed 7 bases from V and 4 bases from J, with 19 bases in between. The germline V gene encodes CDR1 SNHLY and CDR2 FYNNEI. Here the CDR3 reads CASTTTKIAAETQYF. CDR3 in DNA: TGTGCCAGCACTACGACCAAAATAGCGGCAGAGACCCAGTACTTC.

The gene calls are TRBV7-9 and TRBJ1-1; 8 nucleotides agree with TRBD1. This CDR3 is 15 amino acids long. Germline V gives CDR1 SEHNR, CDR2 FQNEAQ (reference sequence). V dropped 5 bases and J dropped 4; count of bases not matched to a gene: 9. The CDR3 DNA sequence: TGTGCCAGCAGCCCGCAGGGGGCGCGGTCCACTGAAGCTTTCTTT. Its translation: CASSPQGARSTEAFF.

The V and J genes are TRBV6-1 and TRBJ1-4; D is uncertain. V lost 0 bases and J lost 8, with 19 bases in between. The CDR3 consists of 17 residues. Germline V gives CDR1 MNHNS, CDR2 SASEGT. The CDR3 DNA reads as TGTGCCAGCAGTGAAGCGGCAGGTCAGTTCTTCCGGGAAAAACTGTTTTTT. Translation gives CASSEAAGQFFREKLFF.

V and J are TRBV4-3 and TRBJ2-7; 10 bases fit TRBD2. This CDR3 spans 15 amino acids. Germline CDR1 reads LGHNA; CDR2 reads YSLEER. The J segment lost 2 bases and the V segment lost 3 bases, leaving 4 bases of the junction unmatched. Here the CDR3 DNA reads TGCGCCAGCAGCCACCAAACTAGCGGGGCCTACGAGCAGTACTTC. Amino acid sequence: CASSHQTSGAYEQYF.

The genes are TRBV9 and TRBJ1-1; 7 bases are a match to TRBD1. CDR1 and CDR2 (germline): SGDLS, YYNGEE. This CDR3 comprises 17 residues. V lost 0 bases to trimming and J lost 1 base; unmatched junction nucleotides: 9. Here the CDR3 DNA reads TGTGCCAGCAGCGTAGCTGGGGGACCAGGGGGGAACACTGAAGCTTTCTTT. Translation gives CASSVAGGPGGNTEAFF.

The chain has TRBV2 and TRBJ2-2, with D possibly being TRBD1 (5 bases). Germline lookup yields CDR1 SNHLY and CDR2 FYNNEI. The CDR3 contains 15 residues. The V end lost 6 bases, the J end lost 0 bases, and 11 bases lay between the germline ends. CDR3 sequence reads: CASSYRLTNTGELFF. As DNA, the CDR3 is TGTGCCAGCAGCTACAGGTTAACGAACACCGGGGAGCTGTTTTTT.

Here the CDR3 DNA reads TGTGCCAGCAGTGCTCGAGTAACCAATCAGCCCCAGCATTTT. It translates to CASSARVTNQPQHF. V is TRBV2 and J is TRBJ1-5; unclear D gene. Germline V gives CDR1 SNHLY, CDR2 FYNNEI. CDR3 length: 14 amino acids. Trimming removed 4 bases from V and 3 bases from J, with 10 bases in between.

This chain links TRBV28 with TRBJ1-4, with D maybe TRBD1 (6 bases). Looked up from germline, CDR1 is MDHEN and CDR2 is SYDVKM. The CDR3 covers 14 residues. Trimming cost V 7 bases and J 8 bases, with 17 bases left between them. The CDR3 spells CASNRGRGSEKLFF. The DNA for the CDR3 is TGTGCCAGCAACCGGGGCAGGGGTTCCGAAAAACTGTTTTTT.

V and J are TRBV18 and TRBJ1-1, with D maybe TRBD1 (5 bases). CDR1 is KGHSH and CDR2 is LQKENI in the germline V gene. V lost 3 bases and J 0 bases, leaving 8 bases between the germline ends. This CDR3 comprises 14 residues. This CDR3 is CASSPTVMNTEAFF. DNA of the CDR3: TGTGCCAGCTCACCGACAGTTATGAACACTGAAGCTTTCTTT.

V usage is TRBV18 and J usage is TRBJ2-1; 8 nucleotides match TRBD1. The V gene's germline CDR1 is KGHSH and CDR2 LQKENI. V trimming: 3 bases; J trimming: 3 bases; junction bases outside the gene matches: 4. The CDR3 is 15 amino acids. This chain's CDR3 is CASSPLTGDYNEQFF. The CDR3 nucleotides are TGTGCCAGCTCACCGCTGACAGGGGACTACAATGAGCAGTTCTTC.

The rearrangement uses TRBV7-2 and TRBJ2-7; TRBD2 agrees at 14 bases. CDR1 is SGHTA and CDR2 is FQGNSA in the germline V gene. The V and J ends lost 4 bases and 7 bases, in that order; junction bases with no gene match: 6. The CDR3 extends over 15 amino acids. CDR3 in amino acids: CASSSGLAGGLEQYF. CDR3 DNA: TGTGCCAGCAGCTCTGGACTAGCGGGGGGTTTAGAGCAGTACTTC.

The chain recombines TRBV11-2 with TRBJ2-7; 10 bases fit TRBD1. Trimming cost V 1 base and J 3 bases; bases outside gene matches: 3. The length of the CDR3 is 15 residues. Germline V gene sequence: CDR1 SGHAT, CDR2 FQNNGV. Here the CDR3 reads CASSLAGTGDYEQYF. The CDR3 DNA reads as TGTGCCAGCAGCTTAGCGGGGACAGGGGACTACGAGCAGTACTTC.

The chain links TRBV7-2 to TRBJ1-2; D may be TRBD1 (5 bases). The CDR3 extends over 15 amino acids. Germline V CDR1 and CDR2: SGHTA, FQGNSA. The V gene lost 2 bases and the J gene lost 2 bases, with 12 bases spanning the gap. The CDR3 here is CASSLNRIDNYGYTF. The CDR3 DNA sequence: TGTGCCAGCAGCTTAAACAGGATAGACAACTATGGCTACACCTTC.

CDR3: CASTKVQGADGYTF. The CDR3 region has the DNA TGTGCCAGCACGAAAGTCCAGGGGGCGGATGGCTACACCTTC. V gene TRBV9 combines with J gene TRBJ1-2; 8 bases line up with TRBD1. Germline CDR1 SGDLS, CDR2 YYNGEE. The CDR3 sequence is 14 residues long. Trimming at V came to 6 bases and at J to 6 bases, leaving 10 bases not matched to a gene.

The CDR3 DNA follows: TGTGCCATCAGTGACTCAGGCCCGGTGGCTTTCTTT. This gives the protein CAISDSGPVAFF. The genes are TRBV10-3 and TRBJ1-1; no clear D. V lost 3 bases, J lost 11 bases, and 13 bases lay in between. From germline, CDR1 is ENHRY and CDR2 SYGVKD. The CDR3 runs to 12 residues.